This T cell receptor (beta chain) appears in the sequencing data of a study of blood T cell repertoires in COVID-19. Overall study context: Acute-phase and convalescent COVID-19 samples originated in the United States, Italy and Spain. The analysed material was cDNA or gDNA that came from T cells, B-cell-depleted T cells, or PBMCs.

Those who participated ranged in age from roughly 18 to 100 years and resided in 20 to 30 US areas. Original processing notes: How many nucleated cells were present was estimated from reference gene primer amplification. TCRdb's table, derived via immunoSEQ multiplex PCR, lists solely in-frame clones and lacks some. D and trimming come from the DNA, and the V and J calls and clone size come from that table. The table has about 240,000 clones, roughly 86% seen once. CDR1 and CDR2 (germline): MNHEY, SMNVEV (reference sequence). The CDR3 has 15 amino acids. With 0 bases removed from V and 3 bases from J, the gap between germline ends came to 11 bases. This clone was recorded only once.

This chain joins TRBV27 and TRBJ1-2, with D unresolved. The receptor was derived from a woman under 40 with acute COVID-19. The specimen was PBMCs or T cells enriched from blood (not recorded which). The CDR3 DNA follows: TGTGCCAGCAGTTTATCCCTCGGTTCGTACTATGGCTACACCTTC. This codes for CASSLSLGSYYGYTF.